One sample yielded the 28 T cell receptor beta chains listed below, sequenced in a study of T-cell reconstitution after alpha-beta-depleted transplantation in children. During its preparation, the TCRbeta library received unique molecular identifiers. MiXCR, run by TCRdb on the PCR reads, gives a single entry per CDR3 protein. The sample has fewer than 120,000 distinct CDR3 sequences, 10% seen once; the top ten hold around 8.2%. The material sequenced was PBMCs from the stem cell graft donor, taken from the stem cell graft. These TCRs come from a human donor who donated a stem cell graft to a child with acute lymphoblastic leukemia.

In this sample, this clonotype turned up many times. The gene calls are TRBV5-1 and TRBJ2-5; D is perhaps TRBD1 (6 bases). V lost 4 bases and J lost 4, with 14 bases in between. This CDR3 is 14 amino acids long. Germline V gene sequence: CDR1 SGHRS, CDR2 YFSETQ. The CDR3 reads CASSLRDIGETQYF. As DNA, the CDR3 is TGCGCCAGCAGCCTCAGGGACATTGGAGAGACCCAGTACTTC.

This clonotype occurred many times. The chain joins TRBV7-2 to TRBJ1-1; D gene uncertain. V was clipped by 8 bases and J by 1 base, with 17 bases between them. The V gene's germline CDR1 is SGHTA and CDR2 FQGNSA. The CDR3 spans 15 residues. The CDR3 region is CASAKGGTANTEAFF. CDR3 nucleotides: TGTGCCAGCGCCAAAGGAGGTACAGCGAACACTGAAGCTTTCTTT.

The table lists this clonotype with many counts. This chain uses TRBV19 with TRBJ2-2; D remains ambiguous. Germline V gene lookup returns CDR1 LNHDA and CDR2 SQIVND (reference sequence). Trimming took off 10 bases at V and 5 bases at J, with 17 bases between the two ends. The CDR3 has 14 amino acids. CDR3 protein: CATLGGSRTGELFF. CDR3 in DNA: TGTGCCACCCTAGGTGGCAGTAGGACCGGGGAGCTGTTTTTT.

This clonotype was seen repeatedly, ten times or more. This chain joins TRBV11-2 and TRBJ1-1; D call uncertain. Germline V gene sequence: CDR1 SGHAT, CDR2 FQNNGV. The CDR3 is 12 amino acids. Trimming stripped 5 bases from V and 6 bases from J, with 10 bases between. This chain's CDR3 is CASSPQPPEAFF. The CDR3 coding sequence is TGTGCCAGCAGCCCTCAGCCCCCTGAAGCTTTCTTT.

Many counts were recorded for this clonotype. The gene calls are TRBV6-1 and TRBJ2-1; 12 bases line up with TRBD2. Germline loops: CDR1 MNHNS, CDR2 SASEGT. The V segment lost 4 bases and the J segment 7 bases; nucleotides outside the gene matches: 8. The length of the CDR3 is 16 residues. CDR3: CASSGQASGGVNEQFF. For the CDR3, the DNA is TGTGCCAGCAGTGGTCAAGCTAGCGGGGGGGTGAATGAGCAGTTCTTC.

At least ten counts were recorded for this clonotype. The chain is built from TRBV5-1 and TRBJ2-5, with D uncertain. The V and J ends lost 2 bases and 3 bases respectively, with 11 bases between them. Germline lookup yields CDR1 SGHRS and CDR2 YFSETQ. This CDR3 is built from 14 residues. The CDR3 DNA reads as TGCGCCAGCAGCTTCTTTGGAAGGGAAGAGACCCAGTACTTC. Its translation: CASSFFGREETQYF.

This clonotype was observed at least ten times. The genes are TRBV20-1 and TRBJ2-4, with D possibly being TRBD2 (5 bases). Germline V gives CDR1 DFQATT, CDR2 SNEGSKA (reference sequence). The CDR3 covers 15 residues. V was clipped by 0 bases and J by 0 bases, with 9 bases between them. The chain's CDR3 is CSARDLTIAKNIQYF. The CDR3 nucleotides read TGCAGTGCTAGAGATTTGACTATAGCCAAAAACATTCAGTACTTC.

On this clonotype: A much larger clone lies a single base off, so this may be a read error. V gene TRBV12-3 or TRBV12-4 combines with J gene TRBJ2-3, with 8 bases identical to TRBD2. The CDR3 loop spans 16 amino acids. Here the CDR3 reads CASSHVAGPGTATQYF. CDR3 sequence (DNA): TGTGCCAGCAGTCACGTAGCGGGACCCGGCACAGCTACGCAGTATTTT.

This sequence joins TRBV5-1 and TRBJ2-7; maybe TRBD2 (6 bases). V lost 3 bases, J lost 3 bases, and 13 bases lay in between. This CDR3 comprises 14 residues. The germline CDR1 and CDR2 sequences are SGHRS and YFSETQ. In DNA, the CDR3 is TGCGCCAGCAGCTCCGGGACTTCAAACTACGAGCAGTACTTC. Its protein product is CASSSGTSNYEQYF. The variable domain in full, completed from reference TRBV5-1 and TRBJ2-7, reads KAGVTQTPRYLIKTRGQQVTLSCSPISGHRSVSWYQQTPGQGLQFLFEYFSETQRNKGNFPGRFSGRQFSNSRSEMNVSTLELGDSALYLCASSSGTSNYEQYFGPGTRLTVT.

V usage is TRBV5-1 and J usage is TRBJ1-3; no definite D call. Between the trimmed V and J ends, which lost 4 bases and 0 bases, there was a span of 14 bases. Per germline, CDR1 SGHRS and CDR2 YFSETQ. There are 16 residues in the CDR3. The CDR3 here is CASSLSPPGSGNTIYF. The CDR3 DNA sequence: TGCGCCAGCAGCCTGTCCCCCCCCGGCTCTGGAAACACCATATATTTT.

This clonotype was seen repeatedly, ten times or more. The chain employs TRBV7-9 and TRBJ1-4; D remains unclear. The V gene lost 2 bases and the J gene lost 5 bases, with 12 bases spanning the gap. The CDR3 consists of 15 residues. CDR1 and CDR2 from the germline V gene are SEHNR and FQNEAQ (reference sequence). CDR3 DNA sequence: TGTGCCAGCAGCTTAACCCGAAGCTCCAATGAAAAACTGTTTTTT. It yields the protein CASSLTRSSNEKLFF.

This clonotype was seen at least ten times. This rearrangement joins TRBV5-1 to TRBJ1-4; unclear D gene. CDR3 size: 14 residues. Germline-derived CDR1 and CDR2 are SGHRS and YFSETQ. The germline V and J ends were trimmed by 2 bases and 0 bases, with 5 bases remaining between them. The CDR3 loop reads CASSFRSTNEKLFF. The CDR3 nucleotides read TGCGCCAGCAGCTTTCGGTCAACTAATGAAAAACTGTTTTTT. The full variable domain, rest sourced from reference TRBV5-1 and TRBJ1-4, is KAGVTQTPRYLIKTRGQQVTLSCSPISGHRSVSWYQQTPGQGLQFLFEYFSETQRNKGNFPGRFSGRQFSNSRSEMNVSTLELGDSALYLCASSFRSTNEKLFFGSGTQLSVL.

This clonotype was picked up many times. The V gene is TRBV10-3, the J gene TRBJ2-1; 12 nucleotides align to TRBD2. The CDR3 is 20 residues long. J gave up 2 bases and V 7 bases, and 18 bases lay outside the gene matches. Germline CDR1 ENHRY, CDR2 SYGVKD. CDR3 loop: CAITGDRGLAGLTTYNEQFF. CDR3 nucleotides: TGTGCCATCACTGGGGACAGAGGACTAGCGGGACTTACGACCTACAATGAGCAGTTCTTC.

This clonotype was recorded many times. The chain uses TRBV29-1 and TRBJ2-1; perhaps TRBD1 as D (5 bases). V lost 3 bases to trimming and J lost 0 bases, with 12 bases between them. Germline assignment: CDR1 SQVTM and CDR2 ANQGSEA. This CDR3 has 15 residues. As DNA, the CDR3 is TGCAGCGTTGAGAAGGGGTCGAGCTCCTACAATGAGCAGTTCTTC. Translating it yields CSVEKGSSSYNEQFF.

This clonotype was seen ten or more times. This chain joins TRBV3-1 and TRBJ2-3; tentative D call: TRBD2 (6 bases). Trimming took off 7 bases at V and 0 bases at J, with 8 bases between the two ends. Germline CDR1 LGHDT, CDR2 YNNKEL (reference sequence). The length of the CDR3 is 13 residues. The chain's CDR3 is CASKSGSTDTQYF. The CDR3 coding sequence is TGTGCCAGCAAGAGCGGGAGCACAGATACGCAGTATTTT.

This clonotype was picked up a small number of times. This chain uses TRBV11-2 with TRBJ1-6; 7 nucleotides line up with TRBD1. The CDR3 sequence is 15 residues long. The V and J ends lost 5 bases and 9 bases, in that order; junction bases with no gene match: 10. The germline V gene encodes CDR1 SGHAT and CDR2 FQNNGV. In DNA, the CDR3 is TGTGCCAGCAGCCGCCAGGGGGGTTCGAGTTCACCCCTCCACTTT. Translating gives CASSRQGGSSSPLHF.

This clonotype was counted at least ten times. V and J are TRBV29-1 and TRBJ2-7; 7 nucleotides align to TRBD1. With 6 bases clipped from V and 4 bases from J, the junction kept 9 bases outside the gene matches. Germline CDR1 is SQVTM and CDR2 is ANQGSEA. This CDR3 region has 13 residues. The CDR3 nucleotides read TGCAGCGTCTCCCCTGACAGGGCATACGAGCAGTACTTC. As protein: CSVSPDRAYEQYF.

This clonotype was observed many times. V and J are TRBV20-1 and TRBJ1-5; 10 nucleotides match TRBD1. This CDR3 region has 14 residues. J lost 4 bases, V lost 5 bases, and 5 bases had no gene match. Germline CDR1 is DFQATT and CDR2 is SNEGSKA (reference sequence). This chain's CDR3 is CSAQTGGLNQPQHF. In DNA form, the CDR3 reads TGCAGTGCTCAGACAGGGGGCCTAAATCAGCCCCAGCATTTT.

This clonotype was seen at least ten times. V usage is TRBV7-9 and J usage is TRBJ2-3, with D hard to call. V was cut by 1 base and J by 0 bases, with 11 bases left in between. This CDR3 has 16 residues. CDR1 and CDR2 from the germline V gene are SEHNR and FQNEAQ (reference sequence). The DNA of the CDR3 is TGTGCCAGCAGCTTAGAGACGGGTTCTAGCACAGATACGCAGTATTTT. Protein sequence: CASSLETGSSTDTQYF.

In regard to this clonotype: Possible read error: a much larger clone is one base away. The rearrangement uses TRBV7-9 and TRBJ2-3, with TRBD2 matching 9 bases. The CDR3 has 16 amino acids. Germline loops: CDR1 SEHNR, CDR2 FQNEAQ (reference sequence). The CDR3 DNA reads TGTGCCGGCAGCCCGCGGACTAGCGCCCCTACAGATACGCAGTATTTT. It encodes CAGSPRTSAPTDTQYF.

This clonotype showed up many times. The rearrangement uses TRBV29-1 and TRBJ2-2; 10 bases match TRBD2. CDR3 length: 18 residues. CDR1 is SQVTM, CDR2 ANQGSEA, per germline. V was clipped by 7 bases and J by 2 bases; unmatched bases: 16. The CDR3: CSAVDGSGRRSNTGELFF. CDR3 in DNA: TGCAGCGCCGTGGATGGTAGCGGGAGGAGGTCCAACACCGGGGAGCTGTTTTTT.

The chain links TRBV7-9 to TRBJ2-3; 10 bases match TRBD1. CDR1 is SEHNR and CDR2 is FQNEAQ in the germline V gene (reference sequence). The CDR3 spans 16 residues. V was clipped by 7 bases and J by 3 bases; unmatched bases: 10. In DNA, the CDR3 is TGTGCCAGCATCTTTCAGGGGACAGGGGTTACAGATACGCAGTATTTT. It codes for CASIFQGTGVTDTQYF.

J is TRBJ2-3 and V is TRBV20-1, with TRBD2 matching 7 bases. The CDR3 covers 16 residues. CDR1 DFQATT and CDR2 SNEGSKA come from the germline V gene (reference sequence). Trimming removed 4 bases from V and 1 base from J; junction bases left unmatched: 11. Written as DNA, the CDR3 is TGCAGTGCTATCCCCTTGGGGCTAGCGGGCACAGATACGCAGTATTTT. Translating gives CSAIPLGLAGTDTQYF.

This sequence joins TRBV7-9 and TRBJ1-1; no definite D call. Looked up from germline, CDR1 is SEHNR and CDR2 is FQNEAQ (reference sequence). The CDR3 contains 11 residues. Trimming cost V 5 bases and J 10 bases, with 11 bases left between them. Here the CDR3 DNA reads TGTGCCAGCAGCCCCGCTTCCGGAGCTTTCTTT. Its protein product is CASSPASGAFF. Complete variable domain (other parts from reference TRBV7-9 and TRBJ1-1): DTGVSQNPRHKITKRGQNVTFRCDPISEHNRLYWYRQTLGQGPEFLTYFQNEAQLEKSRLLSDRFSAERPKGSFSTLEIQRTEQGDSAMYLCASSPASGAFFGQGTRLTVV.

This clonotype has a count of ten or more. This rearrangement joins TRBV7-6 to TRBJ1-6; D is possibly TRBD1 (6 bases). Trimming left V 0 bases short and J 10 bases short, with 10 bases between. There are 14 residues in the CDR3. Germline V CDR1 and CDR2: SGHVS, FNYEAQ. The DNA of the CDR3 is TGTGCCAGCAGCTTAGCGGGGGGCGGGTCACCCCTCCACTTT. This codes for CASSLAGGGSPLHF.

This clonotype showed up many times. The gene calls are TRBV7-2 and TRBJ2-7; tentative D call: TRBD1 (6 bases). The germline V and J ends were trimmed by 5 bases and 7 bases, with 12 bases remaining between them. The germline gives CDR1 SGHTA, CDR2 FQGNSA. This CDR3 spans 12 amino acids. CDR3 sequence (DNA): TGTGCCAGCAGCCTCGGACAGAGGGAGCAGTACTTC. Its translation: CASSLGQREQYF.

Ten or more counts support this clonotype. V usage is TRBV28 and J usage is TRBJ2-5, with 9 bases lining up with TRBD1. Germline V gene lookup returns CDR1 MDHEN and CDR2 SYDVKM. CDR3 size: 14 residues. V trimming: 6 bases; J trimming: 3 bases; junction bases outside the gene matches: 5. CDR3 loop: CASSQTGGEETQYF. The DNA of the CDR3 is TGTGCCAGCAGCCAGACAGGGGGAGAAGAGACCCAGTACTTC.

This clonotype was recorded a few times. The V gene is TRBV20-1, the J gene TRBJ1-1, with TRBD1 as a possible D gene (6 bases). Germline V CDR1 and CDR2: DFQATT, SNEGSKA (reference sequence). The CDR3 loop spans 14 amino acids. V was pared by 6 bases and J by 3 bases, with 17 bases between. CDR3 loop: CSATKTGWDTEAFF. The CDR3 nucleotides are TGCAGTGCCACCAAGACAGGTTGGGACACTGAAGCTTTCTTT.